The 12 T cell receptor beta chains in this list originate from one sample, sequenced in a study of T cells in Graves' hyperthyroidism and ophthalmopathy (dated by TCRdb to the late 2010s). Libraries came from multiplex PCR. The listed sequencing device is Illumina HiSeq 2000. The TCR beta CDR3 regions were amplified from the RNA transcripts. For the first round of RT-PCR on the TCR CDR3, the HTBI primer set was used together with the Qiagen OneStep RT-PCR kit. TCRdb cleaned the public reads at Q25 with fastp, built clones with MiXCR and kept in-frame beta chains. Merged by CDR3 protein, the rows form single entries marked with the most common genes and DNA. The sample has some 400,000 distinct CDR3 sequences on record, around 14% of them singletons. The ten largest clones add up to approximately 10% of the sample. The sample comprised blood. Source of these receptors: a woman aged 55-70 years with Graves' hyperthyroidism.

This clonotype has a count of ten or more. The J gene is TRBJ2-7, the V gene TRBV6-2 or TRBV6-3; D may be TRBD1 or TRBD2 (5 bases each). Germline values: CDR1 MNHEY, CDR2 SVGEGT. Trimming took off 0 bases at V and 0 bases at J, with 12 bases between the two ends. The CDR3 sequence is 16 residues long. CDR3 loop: CASSYSTWGSSYEQYF. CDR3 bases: TGTGCCAGCAGTTACTCGACATGGGGGAGCTCCTACGAGCAGTACTTC.

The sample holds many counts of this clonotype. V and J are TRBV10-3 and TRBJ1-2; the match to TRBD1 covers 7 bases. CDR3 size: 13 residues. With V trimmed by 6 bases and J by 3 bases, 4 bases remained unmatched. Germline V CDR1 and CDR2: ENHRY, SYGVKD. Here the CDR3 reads CAISGTGDYGYTF. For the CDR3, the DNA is TGTGCCATCAGCGGCACAGGGGACTATGGCTACACCTTC.

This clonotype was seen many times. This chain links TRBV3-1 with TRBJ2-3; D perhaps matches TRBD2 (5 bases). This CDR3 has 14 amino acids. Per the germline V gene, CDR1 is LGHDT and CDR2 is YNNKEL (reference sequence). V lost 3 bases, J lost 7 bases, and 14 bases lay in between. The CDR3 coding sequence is TGTGCCAGCAGCCATCGGGAAGGCGGAAATACGCAGTATTTT. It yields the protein CASSHREGGNTQYF.

This chain's CDR3 is CASSFQHKQETQYF. The CDR3 DNA sequence: TGCGCCAGCAGCTTTCAACATAAACAAGAGACCCAGTACTTC. The rearrangement links TRBV5-1 to TRBJ2-5; D ambiguous. Germline CDR1 is SGHRS and CDR2 is YFSETQ. The germline V and J ends were trimmed by 2 bases and 2 bases, with 10 bases remaining between them. The CDR3 has 14 residues.

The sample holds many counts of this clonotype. The CDR3 region is CASSVDGGDTQYF. The DNA for the CDR3 is TGTGCCAGCAGTGTCGACGGTGGAGATACGCAGTATTTT. V and J are TRBV6-1 and TRBJ2-3; the D is unclear. Per the germline V gene, CDR1 is MNHNS and CDR2 is SASEGT. This CDR3 spans 13 amino acids. V gave up 4 bases and J gave up 5 bases, with 10 bases separating them.

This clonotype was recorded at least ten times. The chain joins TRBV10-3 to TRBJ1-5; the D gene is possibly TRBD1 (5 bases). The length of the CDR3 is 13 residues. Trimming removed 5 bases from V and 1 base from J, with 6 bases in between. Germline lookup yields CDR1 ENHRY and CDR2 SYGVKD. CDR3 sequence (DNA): TGTGCCATCAGTCGGGACAGCAATCAGCCCCAGCATTTT. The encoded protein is CAISRDSNQPQHF.

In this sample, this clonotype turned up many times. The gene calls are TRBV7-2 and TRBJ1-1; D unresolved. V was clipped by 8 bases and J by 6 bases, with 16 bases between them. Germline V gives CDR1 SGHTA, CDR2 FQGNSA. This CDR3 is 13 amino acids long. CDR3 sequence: CASRLDLSAEAFF. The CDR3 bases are TGTGCCAGCCGTCTTGACCTGAGCGCTGAAGCTTTCTTT.

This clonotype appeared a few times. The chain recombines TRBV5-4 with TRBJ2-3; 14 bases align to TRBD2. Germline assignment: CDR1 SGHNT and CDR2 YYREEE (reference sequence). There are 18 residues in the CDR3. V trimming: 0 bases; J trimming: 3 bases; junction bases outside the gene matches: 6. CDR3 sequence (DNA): TGTGCCAGCAGCTTGGCGGGACTAGCGGGAGTTGGAACAGATACGCAGTATTTT. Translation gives CASSLAGLAGVGTDTQYF.

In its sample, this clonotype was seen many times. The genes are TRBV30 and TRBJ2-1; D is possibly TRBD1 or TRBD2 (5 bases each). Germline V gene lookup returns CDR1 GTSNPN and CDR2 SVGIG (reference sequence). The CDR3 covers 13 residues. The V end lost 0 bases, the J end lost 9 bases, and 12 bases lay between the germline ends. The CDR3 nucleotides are TGTGCCTGGAGTGTACGAACAGGAGGTGAGCAGTTCTTC. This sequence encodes CAWSVRTGGEQFF.

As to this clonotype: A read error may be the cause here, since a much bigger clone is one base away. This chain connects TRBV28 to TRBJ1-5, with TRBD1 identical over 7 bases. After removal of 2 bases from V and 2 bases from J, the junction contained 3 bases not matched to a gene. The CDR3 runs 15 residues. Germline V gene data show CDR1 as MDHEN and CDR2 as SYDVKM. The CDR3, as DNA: TGTGCCAGCAGTTTACCCGACAGGGGCAATCAGCCCCAGCATTTT. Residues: CASSLPDRGNQPQHF.

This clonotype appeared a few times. CDR3 nucleotides: TGTGCCAGCAGCTGGCCGGCCGGAAGCTCTGGAAACACCATATATTTT. Translating it yields CASSWPAGSSGNTIYF. This chain joins TRBV11-2 and TRBJ1-3; D is unresolved. Germline V gene sequence: CDR1 SGHAT, CDR2 FQNNGV. The CDR3 runs to 16 residues. Deletions cut 4 bases from V and 0 bases from J, with 13 bases between.

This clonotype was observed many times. CDR3 in amino acids: CASSRLFSGANVLTF. The DNA for the CDR3 is TGTGCCAGCAGCCGACTGTTCTCTGGGGCCAACGTCCTGACTTTC. This chain links TRBV7-8 with TRBJ2-6; D gene uncertain. The V gene lost 5 bases and the J gene lost 0 bases, with 8 bases spanning the gap. Per germline, CDR1 SGHVS and CDR2 FQNEAQ. CDR3 length: 15 amino acids.